This is a list of T cell receptor beta chains from one sample in a study of T cells in Graves' hyperthyroidism and ophthalmopathy. TCRdb independently ran MiXCR on the multiplex PCR reads; one entry per CDR3 protein. The sample shows roughly 400,000 distinct CDR3 sequences, about an eighth of them seen only once. The sequenced sample was blood. These receptors originate from a man in his forties or fifties with Graves' ophthalmopathy. Both conserved end residues are trimmed from each CDR3.

v_gene	j_gene	CDR3aa
TRBV20-1	TRBJ2-3	SARASVPPDTQY
TRBV5-5	TRBJ1-1	ASSLAFSGVLGAF
TRBV7-8	TRBJ2-3	ASSTGLAGTDTQY
TRBV18	TRBJ2-3	ASSPPSSPDTQY
TRBV18	TRBJ2-3	ASSQRESSTDTQY
TRBV2	TRBJ2-2	ASSEIAGGAGELF
TRBV12-5	TRBJ2-3	ASGEQGLSTDTQY
TRBV7-9	TRBJ1-2	ASSRLAGEIDGYT
TRBV5-6	TRBJ2-7	ASSLVTSRSDYEQY
TRBV6-2/TRBV6-3	TRBJ1-2	ASSYPGQGTYGYT
TRBV5-1	TRBJ2-7	ASSLHRGGNEQY
TRBV29-1	TRBJ1-6	SVQTGYNSPLH
TRBV2	TRBJ2-4	ASSLKTGAGDIQY
TRBV6-5	TRBJ1-3	ASSYSGGSPGNTIY
TRBV3-1	TRBJ1-1	ASRTTDEAF
TRBV2	TRBJ2-7	ASSEAPVGGGYEQY
TRBV24-1	TRBJ2-1	ATSGPTSGLYNEQF
TRBV7-2	TRBJ2-3	ASRPNRGSTDTQY
TRBV4-1	TRBJ2-1	ASSQDFSGGPNEQF
TRBV7-3	TRBJ2-5	ASSLTLGFGETQY
TRBV12-3/TRBV12-4	TRBJ2-7	ASSLADRGYEQY
TRBV28	TRBJ2-5	ASGGGPGTQY
TRBV27	TRBJ2-2	ASSWGLAGAGELF
TRBV6-2/TRBV6-3	TRBJ1-2	ASKRSGTSNSNYGYT
TRBV7-9	TRBJ2-3	ASRPVRGSRRDTQY
TRBV29-1	TRBJ1-2	SVGGQGKANYGYT
TRBV6-2/TRBV6-3	TRBJ2-1	ASIKFHPLAGGKNEQF
TRBV7-9	TRBJ2-7	ASSSTDGGSLPYEQY
TRBV7-9	TRBJ1-5	ASSALGTGNQPQH
TRBV7-9	TRBJ1-5	ASSFVGNNQPQH
TRBV5-4	TRBJ1-1	ASSLDGSYRGTEAF
TRBV27	TRBJ2-7	ASSLRLAGEYEQY
TRBV2	TRBJ1-4	ASSEGIAANEKLF
TRBV7-9	TRBJ1-6	ASSLALGLSEDSPLH
TRBV6-1	TRBJ2-5	ASSPVQGANLETQY
TRBV11-2	TRBJ2-3	ASSLGPAGRGLSTDTQY
TRBV2	TRBJ2-1	ASSNGLAGEQF
TRBV7-8	TRBJ2-3	ASSFTSGRDTQY
TRBV5-1	TRBJ1-4	ASSFSPSTNEKLF
TRBV5-1	TRBJ1-2	ASSQSTGVLYGYT
TRBV24-1	TRBJ1-3	ATSDGYSGNAIY
TRBV2	TRBJ2-3	ASTNGTSGSRTQY
TRBV14	TRBJ2-1	ASSQVDGNEQF
TRBV5-5	TRBJ2-7	ASRWTSGSNEQY
TRBV5-6	TRBJ2-3	ASGTGSSTDTQY
TRBV29-1	TRBJ1-4	SARLQAATNEKLF
TRBV20-1	TRBJ1-4	SARATNEKLF
TRBV9	TRBJ2-1	ASSVLGNPSYNEQF
TRBV2	TRBJ1-2	ASSEYSSGNGYT
TRBV5-1	TRBJ2-1	ASSLGSSGGVYNEQF
TRBV7-2	TRBJ2-2	ASSLFRELF
TRBV18	TRBJ2-3	ASSTSGGAGTDTQY